This T cell receptor (beta chain) was captured in a study of cytomegalovirus exposure and HLA in healthy donors. In the PCR, 60 Vbeta and 13 Jbeta primers were used. The data were produced by immunoSEQ multiplex PCR, yet TCRdb's version contains in-frame clones alone and is incomplete. Here the sample spans 170,000 or so clones, about 80% being singletons. Of note for this clone: What it recognizes is unknown. The sample contains more than one DNA sequence encoding this CDR3.

Whole-study findings and limits: Evidence from a later analysis indicated that most CMV-associated TCR beta chains looked HLA-restricted.

This receptor was obtained from a woman in her fifties or sixties in good health and CMV-seronegative. Sequenced material: PBMCs.

This CDR3 reads CASSRQGDSGNTIYF. DNA for the CDR3: TGTGCCAGCAGCCGACAGGGGGATTCTGGAAACACCATATATTTT. The chain links TRBV7-2 to TRBJ1-3; TRBD1 matches 9 bases. V shed 5 bases and J 1 base; nucleotides not matched to a gene: 3. The CDR3 consists of 15 residues. Germline V lookup: CDR1 SGHTA, CDR2 FQGNSA.